One and the same sample provided the 12 T cell receptor beta chains below, sequenced in a study of beta chain features in type 1 diabetes. Isolated RNA was reverse transcribed in full, so expressed TCRB transcripts were sequenced. The repertoire was sequenced with immunoSEQ multiplex PCR; TCRdb's copy has only in-frame clones and lacks some. Among around 340,000 clones listed, about 20% were seen once. The sample taken for sequencing was naive CD4+ T cells from blood. All receptors come from a woman aged 18-29 years in good health.

This clone has only a few counts. The V gene is TRBV6-5, the J gene TRBJ1-1; D is uncertain. The CDR3 is 12 residues long. Germline V lookup: CDR1 MNHEY, CDR2 SVGAGI. The germline V and J ends were trimmed by 7 bases and 8 bases, with 14 bases remaining between them. Here the CDR3 reads CASTLPGAEAFF. The DNA of the CDR3 is TGTGCCAGCACTCTCCCAGGCGCCGAAGCTTTCTTT.

This clone appeared a few times. V and J are TRBV10-1 and TRBJ2-7; D is possibly TRBD2 (6 bases). Germline values: CDR1 WNHNN, CDR2 SYGVQD (reference sequence). V was cut by 4 bases and J by 9 bases, with 22 bases left in between. The CDR3 consists of 15 residues. The CDR3 here is CASSANYAGSGGQYF. The CDR3 nucleotides read TGCGCCAGCAGTGCCAACTACGCCGGGAGTGGAGGGCAGTACTTC.

V usage is TRBV12-5 and J usage is TRBJ2-3; tentative D call: TRBD2 (5 bases). CDR3 size: 15 residues. CDR1 and CDR2 (germline): LGHNT, FRNRAP. V dropped 3 bases and J dropped 0 bases, with 10 bases sitting between them. CDR3: CASGLGGSSTDTQYF. The CDR3 nucleotides are TGTGCTAGTGGTTTAGGCGGGTCTAGCACAGATACGCAGTATTTT.

In DNA form, the CDR3 reads TGTGCCAGCAGCTTGACTCACCGCGAGCAGTACTTC. The encoded protein is CASSLTHREQYF. The V gene is TRBV7-9, the J gene TRBJ2-7; D uncertain. This CDR3 region has 12 residues. Germline V gives CDR1 SEHNR, CDR2 FQNEAQ (reference sequence). The V gene lost 3 bases and the J gene lost 6 bases, with 9 bases spanning the gap.

CDR3 in DNA: TGTGCCAGCAGCTTAAGCCCCGGGACTACTCAAGAGACCCAGTACTTC. It yields the protein CASSLSPGTTQETQYF. V gene TRBV13 combines with J gene TRBJ2-5, with TRBD2 identical over 7 bases. CDR3 length: 16 amino acids. Germline-derived CDR1 and CDR2 are PRHDT and FYEKMQ (reference sequence). Trimming cost V 2 bases and J 2 bases; bases outside gene matches: 8.

The chain couples TRBV7-9 to TRBJ1-2; D may be TRBD1 (5 bases). The CDR3 consists of 15 residues. Trimming removed 1 base at V and 0 bases at J, with 9 bases between. Germline lookup yields CDR1 SEHNR and CDR2 FQNEAQ (reference sequence). CDR3 region: CASSLVSGANYGYTF. CDR3 in DNA: TGTGCCAGCAGCTTAGTCTCGGGGGCTAACTATGGCTACACCTTC.

The gene calls are TRBV4-1 and TRBJ2-2; D perhaps matches TRBD2 (6 bases). Germline assignment: CDR1 MGHRA and CDR2 YSYEKL. Trimming left V 3 bases short and J 7 bases short, with 15 bases between. The CDR3 sequence is 15 residues long. CDR3 coding DNA: TGCGCCAGCAGCCAGGAGGGAGTCGAGAACGGGGAGCTGTTTTTT. As protein: CASSQEGVENGELFF.

The chain couples TRBV30 to TRBJ2-7; 12 bases line up with TRBD2. V was pared by 5 bases and J by 3 bases, with 8 bases of the junction left unmatched. Germline CDR1 reads GTSNPN; CDR2 reads SVGIG (reference sequence). The CDR3 covers 15 residues. The CDR3 sequence: CAWAETSGRLYEQYF. The DNA for the CDR3 is TGTGCCTGGGCTGAGACTAGCGGGAGACTCTACGAGCAGTACTTC.

The chain carries TRBV5-1 and TRBJ2-5, with 8 bases aligning to TRBD2. This CDR3 contains 14 residues. The germline V gene has CDR1 SGHRS and CDR2 YFSETQ. V gave up 4 bases and J gave up 3 bases; unmatched junction bases: 5. CDR3 in amino acids: CASSRSGGEETQYF. CDR3 in DNA: TGCGCCAGCAGCCGCAGCGGGGGAGAAGAGACCCAGTACTTC.

The chain is built from TRBV29-1 and TRBJ2-5, with 8 bases aligning to TRBD1. Germline V gene sequence: CDR1 SQVTM, CDR2 ANQGSEA. V was clipped by 3 bases and J by 5 bases; unmatched bases: 11. The CDR3 is made up of 15 amino acids. In nucleotides, the CDR3 is TGCAGCGTTGAGGAATCAACAGGGGGTTGGGAGACCCAGTACTTC. Encoded protein: CSVEESTGGWETQYF.

This clone has a handful of counts. V is TRBV15 and J is TRBJ2-6, with D unclear. V dropped 0 bases and J dropped 2 bases, with 8 bases sitting between them. The CDR3 covers 16 residues. The germline gives CDR1 LNHNV, CDR2 YYDKDF (reference sequence). The CDR3: CATSRDFYTGANVLTF. The CDR3 DNA is TGTGCCACCAGCAGAGATTTCTATACTGGGGCCAACGTCCTGACTTTC.

J is TRBJ2-2 and V is TRBV5-1; unclear D gene. CDR1 and CDR2 from the germline V gene are SGHRS and YFSETQ. This CDR3 has 15 amino acids. Trimming removed 2 bases from V and 1 base from J, with 9 bases in between. The CDR3 spells CASSFALGNTGELFF. Written as DNA, the CDR3 is TGCGCCAGCAGCTTTGCGCTAGGGAACACCGGGGAGCTGTTTTTT.